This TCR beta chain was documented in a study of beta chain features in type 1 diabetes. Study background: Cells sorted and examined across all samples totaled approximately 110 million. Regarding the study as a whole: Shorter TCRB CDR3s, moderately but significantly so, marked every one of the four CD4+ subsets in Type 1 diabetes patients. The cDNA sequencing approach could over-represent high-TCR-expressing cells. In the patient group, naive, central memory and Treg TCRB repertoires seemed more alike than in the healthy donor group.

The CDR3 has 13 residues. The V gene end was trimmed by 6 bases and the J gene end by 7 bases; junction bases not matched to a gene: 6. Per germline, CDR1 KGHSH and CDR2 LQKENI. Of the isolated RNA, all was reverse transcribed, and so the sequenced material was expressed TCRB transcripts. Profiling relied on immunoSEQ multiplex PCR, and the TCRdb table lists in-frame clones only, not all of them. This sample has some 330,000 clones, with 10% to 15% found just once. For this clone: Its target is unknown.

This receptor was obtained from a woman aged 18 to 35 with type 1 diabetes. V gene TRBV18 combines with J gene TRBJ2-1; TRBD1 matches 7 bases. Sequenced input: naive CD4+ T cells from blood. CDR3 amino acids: CASSGTEGNEQFF. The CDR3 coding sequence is TGTGCCAGCTCCGGGACAGAGGGGAATGAGCAGTTCTTC. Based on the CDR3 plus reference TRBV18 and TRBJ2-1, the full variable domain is NAGVMQNPRHLVRRRGQEARLRCSPMKGHSHVYWYRQLPEEGLKFMVYLQKENIIDESGMPKERFSAEFPKEGPSILRIQQVVRGDSAAYFCASSGTEGNEQFFGPGTRLTVL.